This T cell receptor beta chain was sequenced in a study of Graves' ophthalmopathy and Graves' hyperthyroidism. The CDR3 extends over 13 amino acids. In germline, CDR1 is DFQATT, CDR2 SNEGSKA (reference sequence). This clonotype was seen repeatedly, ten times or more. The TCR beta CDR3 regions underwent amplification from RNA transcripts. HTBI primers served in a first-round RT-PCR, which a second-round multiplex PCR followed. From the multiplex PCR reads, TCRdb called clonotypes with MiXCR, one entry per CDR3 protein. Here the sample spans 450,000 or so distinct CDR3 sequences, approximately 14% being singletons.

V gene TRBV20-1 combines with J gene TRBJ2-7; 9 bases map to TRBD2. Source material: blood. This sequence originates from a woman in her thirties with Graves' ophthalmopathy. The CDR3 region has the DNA TGCAGCGCGGGAACTAGCGGGTCCTACGAGCAGTACTTC. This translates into CSAGTSGSYEQYF.